The next 22 T cell receptor beta chains were all read from a single sample in a study of early T cells in non-severe SARS-CoV-2 infection. TCRdb re-called the 5' RACE reads through MiXCR, storing one row per CDR3 protein. Found here are some 66,000 distinct CDR3 sequences, over 8% of them singletons; the top ten hold around 3.5%. Sample: whole blood. The receptors here all came from an adult who was a healthcare worker with PCR-confirmed SARS-CoV-2 infection or an uninfected control (not recorded which).

This clonotype was seen many times. V is TRBV6-5 and J is TRBJ2-1; 12 positions agree with TRBD2. The V segment lost 6 bases and the J segment 4 bases; nucleotides outside the gene matches: 10. Looked up from germline, CDR1 is MNHEY and CDR2 is SVGAGI. The CDR3 is made up of 17 amino acids. The CDR3 protein is CASRKLAGGPSYNEQFF. CDR3 coding DNA: TGTGCCAGCAGAAAGCTAGCGGGAGGGCCCTCTTACAATGAGCAGTTCTTC.

The genes are TRBV6-5 and TRBJ2-7, with 7 bases matching TRBD1. CDR1 and CDR2 from the germline V gene are MNHEY and SVGAGI. The V and J ends lost 5 bases and 5 bases, in that order; junction bases with no gene match: 6. There are 13 residues in the CDR3. The CDR3 reads CASSGQAVHEQYF. The CDR3, as DNA: TGTGCCAGCAGTGGACAGGCAGTGCACGAGCAGTACTTC.

The chain carries TRBV18 and TRBJ2-7; D gene unclear. The ends were cut back, 8 bases at V and 0 bases at J, with 8 bases in the middle. The CDR3 sequence is 12 residues long. Germline CDR1 KGHSH, CDR2 LQKENI. CDR3 DNA sequence: TGTGCCAGCGCCTTGGACTCCTACGAGCAGTACTTC. As protein: CASALDSYEQYF. The full variable domain, rest sourced from reference TRBV18 and TRBJ2-7, is NAGVMQNPRHLVRRRGQEARLRCSPMKGHSHVYWYRQLPEEGLKFMVYLQKENIIDESGMPKERFSAEFPKEGPSILRIQQVVRGDSAAYFCASALDSYEQYFGPGTRLTVT.

This clonotype is categorized as medium-sized. V is TRBV20-1 and J is TRBJ1-1; D perhaps matches TRBD1 (6 bases). Germline V gene data show CDR1 as DFQATT and CDR2 as SNEGSKA (reference sequence). The CDR3 contains 15 residues. Trimming removed 5 bases from V and 8 bases from J, with 24 bases in between. The chain's CDR3 is CSAPDPSTGYEEAFF. CDR3 nucleotides: TGCAGTGCTCCCGACCCCTCCACAGGGTATGAGGAAGCTTTCTTT.

This clonotype was picked up a small number of times. The rearrangement uses TRBV29-1 and TRBJ2-1; 9 bases are shared with TRBD2. Germline CDR1 and CDR2: SQVTM and ANQGSEA. V lost 4 bases, J lost 4 bases, and 5 bases stayed unmatched. The CDR3 loop spans 14 amino acids. DNA for the CDR3: TGCAGCGTTGGGGTTAGCGGGGGATACAATGAGCAGTTCTTC. Its translation is CSVGVSGGYNEQFF.

Many counts were recorded for this clonotype. The chain couples TRBV6-6 to TRBJ1-5, with D possibly matching TRBD1 (5 bases). Per germline, CDR1 MNHNY and CDR2 SVGAGI (reference sequence). Trimming left V 6 bases short and J 2 bases short, with 17 bases between. The CDR3 totals 16 residues. Here the CDR3 reads CASSLVGAGGNQPQHF. CDR3 in DNA: TGTGCCAGCAGCCTAGTAGGGGCGGGGGGCAATCAGCCCCAGCATTTT.

In its sample, this clonotype was seen a few times. Here the CDR3 DNA reads TGTGCCAGCAGCTTAATTGGGCGTAGTGAGCAGTTCTTC. This codes for CASSLIGRSEQFF. This sequence joins TRBV7-3 and TRBJ2-1; D gene ambiguous. V lost 1 base and J 9 bases, leaving 10 bases between the germline ends. In germline, CDR1 is SGHTA, CDR2 FQGTGA. The CDR3 consists of 13 residues. The variable domain in full, with the rest retrieved from reference TRBV7-3 and TRBJ2-1, is GAGVSQTPSNKVTEKGKYVELRCDPISGHTALYWYRQSLGQGPEFLIYFQGTGAADDSGLPNDRFFAVRPEGSVSTLKIQRTERGDSAVYLCASSLIGRSEQFFGPGTRLTVL.

The V and J genes are TRBV19 and TRBJ1-4; tentatively, D is TRBD1 (5 bases). In germline, CDR1 is LNHDA, CDR2 SQIVND (reference sequence). The CDR3 contains 16 residues. Trimming shortened V by 4 bases and J by 8 bases, and 20 bases separated the two germline ends. CDR3 loop: CASSNLPGPGDEKLFF. The CDR3 bases are TGTGCCAGTAGTAATCTCCCGGGACCGGGGGACGAAAAACTGTTTTTT.

This chain connects TRBV20-1 to TRBJ2-5, with D possibly being TRBD1 or TRBD2 (5 bases each). This CDR3 comprises 14 residues. CDR1 is DFQATT and CDR2 is SNEGSKA in the germline V gene (reference sequence). V lost 6 bases to trimming and J lost 2 bases, with 16 bases between them. CDR3: CSAPTGTSQETQYF. The CDR3, as DNA: TGCAGTGCCCCCACCGGGACCTCACAAGAGACCCAGTACTTC.

A few counts support this clonotype. The genes are TRBV5-6 and TRBJ2-3; D is unclear. Germline V gene data show CDR1 as SGHDT and CDR2 as YYEEEE. The CDR3 extends over 15 amino acids. V dropped 6 bases and J dropped 2 bases, with 16 bases sitting between them. This CDR3 is CASTLTPWDTDTQYF. CDR3 nucleotide sequence: TGTGCCAGCACCTTAACCCCTTGGGACACAGATACGCAGTATTTT.

V gene TRBV4-3 combines with J gene TRBJ2-2; D may match TRBD1 or TRBD2 (6 bases each). The V and J ends lost 3 bases and 7 bases respectively, with 15 bases between them. Germline V gives CDR1 LGHNA, CDR2 YSLEER. This CDR3 has 15 residues. The CDR3 here is CASSHPGGRGGELFF. The CDR3 DNA is TGCGCCAGCAGCCATCCCGGGGGCCGCGGCGGGGAGCTGTTTTTT.

This clonotype was seen a handful of times. The V call is TRBV7-2, the J call TRBJ2-2; possibly TRBD1 or TRBD2 for D (6 bases each). The CDR3 covers 15 residues. V was clipped by 3 bases and J by 6 bases, with 14 bases between them. In germline, CDR1 is SGHTA, CDR2 FQGNSA. The CDR3 DNA reads as TGTGCCAGCAGCTTGAGGGGGGCGCAAGCCGGGGAGCTGTTTTTT. Protein: CASSLRGAQAGELFF.

The rearrangement uses TRBV7-9 and TRBJ2-1; TRBD2 is a possible D gene (6 bases). The V end was cut by 5 bases, the J end by 8 bases, with 16 bases between. Per the germline V gene, CDR1 is SEHNR and CDR2 is FQNEAQ (reference sequence). The CDR3 runs to 14 residues. The CDR3 sequence is CASSPTSSSDEQFF. CDR3 in DNA: TGTGCCAGCAGCCCCACATCGTCTAGCGATGAGCAGTTCTTC.

The table lists this clonotype with a few counts. V is TRBV29-1 and J is TRBJ2-5, with D perhaps matching TRBD1 (5 bases). V lost 7 bases and J lost 4, with 16 bases in between. The CDR3 is made up of 13 amino acids. CDR1 and CDR2 (germline): SQVTM, ANQGSEA. CDR3 protein: CSASGLPRETQYF. CDR3 coding DNA: TGCAGCGCCTCAGGGTTACCCAGAGAGACCCAGTACTTC.

This clonotype came up many times. The CDR3 sequence: CASSLAHRQSYGYTF. For the CDR3, the DNA is TGTGCCAGCAGCTTAGCGCATCGTCAGAGCTATGGCTACACCTTC. This chain uses TRBV7-2 with TRBJ1-2; D unclear. The V gene lost 0 bases and the J gene lost 4 bases, with 12 bases spanning the gap. CDR1 is SGHTA and CDR2 is FQGNSA in the germline V gene. The CDR3 extends over 15 amino acids.

This clonotype was counted a few times. This chain connects TRBV6-5 to TRBJ2-7; a possible D gene is TRBD2 (5 bases). This CDR3 has 15 amino acids. With 8 bases removed from V and 0 bases from J, the gap between germline ends came to 17 bases. The germline V gene encodes CDR1 MNHEY and CDR2 SVGAGI. CDR3 in amino acids: CASARLRGTSYEQYF. In DNA, the CDR3 is TGTGCCAGCGCCCGACTCCGGGGAACCTCCTACGAGCAGTACTTC.

This clonotype turned up a few times. The chain couples TRBV20-1 to TRBJ2-7, with a tentative D call TRBD2 (6 bases). This CDR3 has 12 amino acids. Germline assignment: CDR1 DFQATT and CDR2 SNEGSKA (reference sequence). V was shortened by 6 bases and J by 4 bases, with 13 bases between the two germline ends. The DNA for the CDR3 is TGCAGTGCCCAAACTAGCCGATACGAGCAGTACTTC. Amino acid sequence: CSAQTSRYEQYF.

Only a few counts were recorded for this clonotype. J is TRBJ2-5 and V is TRBV2; 9 bases are a match to TRBD2. CDR1 and CDR2 (germline): SNHLY, FYNNEI. V was pared by 8 bases and J by 6 bases, with 10 bases of the junction left unmatched. This CDR3 has 14 residues. In DNA form, the CDR3 reads TGTGCCAGCGAGGGACTAGCCTCGAAACAGACCCAGTACTTC. Its protein product is CASEGLASKQTQYF.

This sequence joins TRBV28 and TRBJ1-4, with 9 bases identical to TRBD1. Trimming at V came to 4 bases and at J to 8 bases, leaving 8 bases not matched to a gene. The CDR3 is 15 residues long. Germline V gives CDR1 MDHEN, CDR2 SYDVKM. CDR3: CASSSPGTGTEKLFF. The CDR3 region has the DNA TGTGCCAGCAGTTCACCCGGGACAGGGACCGAAAAACTGTTTTTT.

In this sample, this clonotype turned up a few times. This sequence joins TRBV20-1 and TRBJ1-1; 7 bases map to TRBD1. CDR3 length: 15 residues. The V gene's germline CDR1 is DFQATT and CDR2 SNEGSKA (reference sequence). V shed 2 bases and J 3 bases; nucleotides not matched to a gene: 9. The CDR3 protein is CSARIFDRADTEAFF. The CDR3 nucleotides read TGCAGTGCTAGAATTTTCGACAGGGCGGACACTGAAGCTTTCTTT.

This clonotype was seen a handful of times. CDR3 protein: CASSPGQMYTGELFF. The DNA of the CDR3 is TGTGCCAGCAGCCCGGGACAGATGTACACCGGGGAGCTGTTTTTT. J is TRBJ2-2 and V is TRBV2, with 7 positions matching TRBD1. J was trimmed by 3 bases and V by 6 bases; bases with no gene match: 7. The CDR3 totals 15 residues. Germline assignment: CDR1 SNHLY and CDR2 FYNNEI.

The J gene is TRBJ1-2, the V gene TRBV2; D gene ambiguous. This CDR3 is built from 15 residues. CDR1 is SNHLY and CDR2 is FYNNEI in the germline V gene. V shed 10 bases and J shed 4 bases, with 22 bases lying between them. This chain's CDR3 is CATREREVFSYGYTF. The CDR3 DNA reads as TGTGCCACCCGGGAACGTGAAGTCTTCTCCTATGGCTACACCTTC.